The sequence of this T cell receptor (beta chain) was determined in a study of blood T cell repertoires in COVID-19. Study in general: The cDNA or gDNA used as material had been derived from T cells, B-cell-depleted T cells, or PBMCs.

Germline CDR1 MDHEN, CDR2 SYDVKM. The CDR3 consists of 15 residues. Trimming took off 6 bases at V and 2 bases at J, with 16 bases between the two ends. Profiling relied on immunoSEQ multiplex PCR, and the TCRdb table lists in-frame clones only, not all of them. There are roughly 380,000 clones in the sample; 75% to 90% occur only once, and about 1.4% lies in the top ten. Seattle's enrolled individuals joined amid active infection and were then monitored longitudinally. Sequenced input: peripheral blood. The rearrangement joins TRBV28 to TRBJ1-2; a possible D gene is TRBD1 (5 bases). The source of this sequence is a woman in her thirties or forties with COVID-19, enrolled during active disease. The CDR3 nucleotides read TGTGCCAGCAGCCTCTACCTGACAGAAAACTATGGCTACACCTTC. Translated, it gives CASSLYLTENYGYTF.